The rows below give T cell receptor beta chains drawn from one sample of a study of blood T cell repertoires in COVID-19. Libraries were prepared by immunoSEQ multiplex PCR; TCRdb keeps only in-frame clonotypes and omits some of them. Among a few hundred thousand clones listed, approximately 84% were seen once. Sample: PBMCs or T cells enriched from blood (not recorded which). The receptors stem from a woman aged 18-35 years who had recovered from COVID-19. The CDR3 runs from the conserved cysteine through the conserved F or W. A D gene is named only where the DNA matches it firmly. The size entry is marked missing in some rows and otherwise reads once, few, many or a size class.

j_call,d_call,v_call,clone_size,cdr3_nt,cdr3_aa
TRBJ2-5,.,TRBV7-9,.,TGTGCCAGCAGTCAGGGGGGTGGAGAGACCCAGTACTTC,CASSQGGGETQYF
TRBJ2-7,TRBD2,TRBV28,.,TGTGCCAGCAGGGGACTAGCGGCAGCTGTCTACGAGCAGTACTTC,CASRGLAAAVYEQYF
TRBJ1-2,.,TRBV12-3/TRBV12-4,once,TGTGCCAGCAGTGCTAGAGGCCTCGGGGGCTACACCTTC,CASSARGLGGYTF
TRBJ2-7,.,TRBV15,.,TGTGCCACCAGCACGCCACTTGGGGGGTTGAGCTCCTACGAGCAGTACTTC,CATSTPLGGLSSYEQYF
TRBJ2-7,TRBD2,TRBV11-2,.,TGTGCCAGCAGTCAACTAGCGAACCTACGATCGCAGTACTTC,CASSQLANLRSQYF
TRBJ2-1,TRBD2,TRBV4-1,.,TGCGCCAGCAGCCCCATCCCCCCGACTAGCGGGAGGGAATACAATGAGCAGTTCTTC,CASSPIPPTSGREYNEQFF
TRBJ1-4,.,TRBV5-4,.,TGTGCCAGCAGCTTGGGACCAGGGGCGGCTAATGAAAAACTGTTTTTT,CASSLGPGAANEKLFF
TRBJ1-1,TRBD1,TRBV28,medium-sized,TGTGCCAGCAGGCTGACAGGGGGCACTGAAGCTTTCTTT,CASRLTGGTEAFF
TRBJ2-1,.,TRBV4-1,.,TGCGCCAGCAGCCAATATAATGAGCAGTTCTTC,CASSQYNEQFF
TRBJ1-6,.,TRBV28,.,TGTGCCAGCAGTGCAGCGATGATCGGGACTTATAATTCACCCCTCCACTTT,CASSAAMIGTYNSPLHF
TRBJ1-1,TRBD1,TRBV10-3,.,TGTGCCATCAGGGAAACAGGGGACACTGAAGCTTTCTTT,CAIRETGDTEAFF
TRBJ1-1,TRBD1,TRBV28,.,TGTGCCAGCACCAGTCAGGGACAGGGACGTAACACTGAAGCTTTCTTT,CASTSQGQGRNTEAFF
TRBJ2-5,.,TRBV5-1,.,TGCGCCAGCAGCTTGGGGAGGGACGAGACCCAGTACTTC,CASSLGRDETQYF
TRBJ1-3,.,TRBV7-9,.,TGTGCCAGCAGCTTAGTTGCAGCTGGAAACACCATATATTTT,CASSLVAAGNTIYF
TRBJ2-5,TRBD1,TRBV7-6,.,TGTGCCAGCAGCCCACGGACAGGCGGGACCCAGTACTTC,CASSPRTGGTQYF
TRBJ1-2,.,TRBV5-4,.,TGTGCCAGCAGCTTTTCAGGGGCTAACTATGGCTACACCTTC,CASSFSGANYGYTF
TRBJ2-3,TRBD1,TRBV6-5,.,TGTGCCAGCACCTCAGGGACAGGGGACACAGATACGCAGTATTTT,CASTSGTGDTDTQYF
TRBJ2-2,.,TRBV28,.,TGTGCCAGCAGTCCTATAGCCCAAGGTGTCGGGGAGCTGTTTTTT,CASSPIAQGVGELFF
TRBJ1-2,.,TRBV5-1,.,TGCGCCAGCAGCTTGGTGCCAGGGGACTATGGCTACACCTTC,CASSLVPGDYGYTF
TRBJ1-5,TRBD1,TRBV28,.,TGTGCCAGCAGTAGGGGACAGGGATATCAGCCCCAGCATTTT,CASSRGQGYQPQHF
TRBJ1-2,.,TRBV18,.,TGTGCCAGCTCATCGACCTCAGGGAATAACTATGGCTACACCTTC,CASSSTSGNNYGYTF
TRBJ1-3,.,TRBV7-8,.,TGTGCCAGCAGCCCCGACGGAGGAGGCTCTGGAAACACCATATATTTT,CASSPDGGGSGNTIYF
TRBJ2-5,TRBD1,TRBV5-1,.,TGCGCCAGCAGCCCGACAGGGGGGTCTAGTGAGACCCAGTACTTC,CASSPTGGSSETQYF
TRBJ2-7,.,TRBV25-1,.,TGTGCCAGCAGTGCCGGAGCTCGGGGCAGGGGAGCCTACGAGCAGTACTTC,CASSAGARGRGAYEQYF
TRBJ2-2,TRBD1,TRBV28,.,TGTGCCAGCAACCGCCTTTTTATCTTCGTGGGACAGACATACACCGGGGAGCTGTTTTTT,CASNRLFIFVGQTYTGELFF
TRBJ1-4,TRBD1,TRBV3-1/TRBV3-2,once,TGTGCCAGCAGCCAGGACACCGGGACAGGGGATGAAAAACTGTTTTTT,CASSQDTGTGDEKLFF
TRBJ2-5,TRBD2,TRBV4-1,many,TGCGCCAGCAGCCGTCGGACTAGCGGGAGCTTGGTGGGAGAGACCCAGTACTTC,CASSRRTSGSLVGETQYF
TRBJ1-5,TRBD1,TRBV28,.,TGTGCCAGCAGCGGACAGGCGGGTCAGCCCCAGCATTTT,CASSGQAGQPQHF
TRBJ1-2,TRBD1,TRBV18,.,TGTGCCAGCTCACCATGGCCCGGGACAGGGGGTCCTGGCTACACCTTC,CASSPWPGTGGPGYTF
TRBJ2-3,TRBD2,TRBV30,once,TGTGCCTGGAGGACTAGCGGTACAGATACGCAGTATTTT,CAWRTSGTDTQYF
TRBJ1-2,TRBD1,TRBV6-5,.,TGTGCCAGCAGCGACGGACAGGGAATGGGGGGCTACACCTTC,CASSDGQGMGGYTF
TRBJ2-1,.,TRBV7-3,.,TGTGCCAGCAGCCCCGATGGCAGCTACAATGAGCAGTTCTTC,CASSPDGSYNEQFF
TRBJ2-5,.,TRBV2,.,TGTGCCAGCAGTGAAGGTCAGGTTAGAGAGACCCAGTACTTC,CASSEGQVRETQYF
TRBJ2-7,.,TRBV30,.,TGTGCCTGGAGCACGGGCTCCTACGAGCAGTACTTC,CAWSTGSYEQYF
TRBJ1-5,.,TRBV6-6,.,TGTGCCAGCAGTCCCCAGGGTCATCAGCCCCAGCATTTT,CASSPQGHQPQHF
TRBJ2-2,.,TRBV9,.,TGTGCCAGCAGCGTAGCTCGAGGCCGCACTAACACCGGGGAGCTGTTTTTT,CASSVARGRTNTGELFF
TRBJ1-2,.,TRBV27,few,TGTGCCAGCACCTCTGGGGGCGGTGGCTATGGCTACACCTTC,CASTSGGGGYGYTF
TRBJ1-2,TRBD1,TRBV6-5,.,TGTGCCACCGGACAGGGGAACGGCTACACCTTC,CATGQGNGYTF
TRBJ1-2,TRBD1,TRBV28,once,TGTGCCAGCAGTCTACGGGACAGCTTCTATGGCTACACCTTC,CASSLRDSFYGYTF
TRBJ2-3,.,TRBV6-4,few,TGTGCCAGCAGTGACCTCCCGGGAGTCACAGATACGCAGTATTTT,CASSDLPGVTDTQYF
TRBJ1-1,.,TRBV11-3,.,TGTGCCAGCAGCTTCTCGGGCTCCGCGGGAACTGAAGCTTTCTTT,CASSFSGSAGTEAFF
TRBJ2-1,TRBD2,TRBV9,.,TGTGCCAGCAGCGTAGCTCCTAGCGGGGTCTACAATGAGCAGTTCTTC,CASSVAPSGVYNEQFF
TRBJ1-1,.,TRBV19,.,TGTGCCAGTAGTTCAGGCGGGATCACTGAAGCTTTCTTT,CASSSGGITEAFF
TRBJ2-7,.,TRBV5-6,once,TGTGCCACCACGTTTCGGGGTAACTACGAGCAGTACTTC,CATTFRGNYEQYF
TRBJ2-3,TRBD2,TRBV5-1,.,TGCGCCAGCAGCAAAGCGGGAGATCGTATGGATACGCAGTATTTT,CASSKAGDRMDTQYF
TRBJ1-2,TRBD1,TRBV14,few,TGTGCCAGCAGCCAAGATTCTAGGGGGCGAAGCTACACCTTC,CASSQDSRGRSYTF
TRBJ1-1,TRBD1,TRBV28,.,TGTGCCATCACGACAGGGGTTAACACTGAAGCTTTCTTT,CAITTGVNTEAFF
TRBJ1-5,TRBD1,TRBV19,.,TGTGCCAGTAGTCCTCAGGGGGATCAGCCCCAGCATTTT,CASSPQGDQPQHF
TRBJ1-6,TRBD1,TRBV7-9,.,TGTGCCAGCAGCTCGGACAGGGTGGGCAATTCACCCCTCCACTTT,CASSSDRVGNSPLHF